The clone carrying this T cell receptor (beta chain) was found a few times. Antigen unknown. Expressed TCRB transcripts were sequenced because the isolated RNA had all been reverse transcribed beforehand. An average around 3.3 million reads came from naive, central memory and regulatory T cell samples. Data came from immunoSEQ multiplex PCR; TCRdb stores just in-frame clones and leaves some out. This table has roughly 230,000 clones, 9.6% appearing once. This entry belongs to a study of beta chain features in type 1 diabetes. Whole-study findings and limits: In the patient group, naive, central memory and Treg TCRB repertoires seemed more alike than in the healthy donor group.

V lost 5 bases to trimming and J lost 3 bases, with 12 bases between them. The CDR3 is 14 amino acids. Germline V lookup: CDR1 MRHNA, CDR2 SNTAGT. Sequencing was performed on naive CD4+ T cells from blood. The sequence was obtained from a woman between 18 and 29 years old in good health. The genes are TRBV6-4 and TRBJ2-3; D is uncertain. CDR3 DNA: TGTGCCAGCAGTAACAGCATTGGGACAGATACGCAGTATTTT. Translated, it gives CASSNSIGTDTQYF.